This T cell receptor (beta chain) originates from a study of CD8 T cells in ankylosing spondylitis. Study-level results: A subset of motif variants has previously been described in the synovial fluid and blood of reactive arthritis. Disease-linked clones reportedly concentrated significantly in matched ankylosing spondylitis synovial fluid. Ankylosing spondylitis blood appeared to be characterized by a TCR beta motif of 8 or 9 highly homologous variants.

Quantitative 5'-RACE with molecular barcodes produced the TCR beta libraries. TCRdb re-derived calls from the 5' RACE reads in MiXCR, one entry per CDR3 protein. The profile covers about 130,000 distinct CDR3 sequences, with over 6% appearing a single time and 12% taken by the ten largest. This clonotype showed up many times. Its antigen is not identified. This receptor was obtained from a male donor with ankylosing spondylitis or in good health (not recorded which). The sequenced material came from blood, either unsorted or a sorted T cell fraction (not recorded which).

This CDR3 is CASTPTTGYEQYF. As DNA, the CDR3 is TGTGCCAGCACCCCAACTACAGGGTACGAGCAGTACTTC. The V gene is TRBV7-3, the J gene TRBJ2-7; the D gene is possibly TRBD1 (6 bases). V dropped 7 bases and J dropped 4 bases, with 14 bases sitting between them. The CDR3 loop spans 13 amino acids. Germline V gene sequence: CDR1 SGHTA, CDR2 FQGTGA. The full variable domain, in which reference TRBV7-3 and TRBJ2-7 provide the parts outside the CDR3, is GAGVSQTPSNKVTEKGKYVELRCDPISGHTALYWYRQSLGQGPEFLIYFQGTGAADDSGLPNDRFFAVRPEGSVSTLKIQRTERGDSAVYLCASTPTTGYEQYFGPGTRLTVT.